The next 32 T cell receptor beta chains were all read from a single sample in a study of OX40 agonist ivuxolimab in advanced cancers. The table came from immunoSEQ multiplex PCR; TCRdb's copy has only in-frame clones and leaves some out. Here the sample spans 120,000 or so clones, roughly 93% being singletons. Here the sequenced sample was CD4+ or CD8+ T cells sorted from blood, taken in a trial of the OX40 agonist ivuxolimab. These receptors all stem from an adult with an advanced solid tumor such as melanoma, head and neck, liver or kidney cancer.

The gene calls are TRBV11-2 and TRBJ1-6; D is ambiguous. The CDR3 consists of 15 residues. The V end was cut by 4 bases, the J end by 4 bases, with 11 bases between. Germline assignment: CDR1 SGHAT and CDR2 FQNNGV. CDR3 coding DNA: TGTGCCAGCAGCTCCCTCGGGGTATATAATTCACCCCTCCACTTT. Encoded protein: CASSSLGVYNSPLHF.

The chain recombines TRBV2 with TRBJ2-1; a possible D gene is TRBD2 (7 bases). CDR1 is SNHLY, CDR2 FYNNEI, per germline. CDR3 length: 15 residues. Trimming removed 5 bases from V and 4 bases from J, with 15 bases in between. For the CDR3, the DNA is TGTGCCAGCAGTAGAGAGAGGGGGGGTTACAATGAGCAGTTCTTC. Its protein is CASSRERGGYNEQFF.

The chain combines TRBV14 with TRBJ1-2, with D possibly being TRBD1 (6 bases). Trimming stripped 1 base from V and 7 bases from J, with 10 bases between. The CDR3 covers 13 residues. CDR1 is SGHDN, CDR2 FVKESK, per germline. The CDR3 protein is CASSQARGGGYTF. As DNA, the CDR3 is TGTGCCAGCAGCCAAGCCAGGGGCGGTGGCTACACCTTC.

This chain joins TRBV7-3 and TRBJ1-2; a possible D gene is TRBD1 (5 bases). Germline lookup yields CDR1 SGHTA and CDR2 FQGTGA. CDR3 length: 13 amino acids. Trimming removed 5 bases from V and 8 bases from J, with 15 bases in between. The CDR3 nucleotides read TGTGCCAGCAGCAAAGGGCAGGGATCGGGCTACACCTTC. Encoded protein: CASSKGQGSGYTF.

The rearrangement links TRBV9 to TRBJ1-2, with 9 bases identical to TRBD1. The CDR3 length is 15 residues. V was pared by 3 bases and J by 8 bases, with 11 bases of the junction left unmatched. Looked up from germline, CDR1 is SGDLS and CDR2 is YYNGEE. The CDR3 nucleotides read TGTGCCAGCAGCGACCAAGTACAGGGGGCGCAAGGCTACACCTTC. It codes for CASSDQVQGAQGYTF.

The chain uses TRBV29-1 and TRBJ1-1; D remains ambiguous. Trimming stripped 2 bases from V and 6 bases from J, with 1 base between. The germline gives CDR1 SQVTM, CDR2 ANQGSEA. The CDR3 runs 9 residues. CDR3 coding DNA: TGCAGCGTTGAATCTGAAGCTTTCTTT. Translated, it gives CSVESEAFF. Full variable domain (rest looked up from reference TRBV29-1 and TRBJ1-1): SAVISQKPSRDICQRGTSLTIQCQVDSQVTMMFWYRQQPGQSLTLIATANQGSEATYESGFVIDKFPISRPNLTFSTLTVSNMSPEDSSIYLCSVESEAFFGQGTRLTVV.

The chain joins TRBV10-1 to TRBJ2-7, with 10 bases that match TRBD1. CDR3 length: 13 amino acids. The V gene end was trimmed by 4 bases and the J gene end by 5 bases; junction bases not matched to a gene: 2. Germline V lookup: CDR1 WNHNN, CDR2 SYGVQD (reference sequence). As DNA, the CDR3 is TGCGCCAGCAGTGGGGACAGGGGTAACGAGCAGTACTTC. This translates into CASSGDRGNEQYF.

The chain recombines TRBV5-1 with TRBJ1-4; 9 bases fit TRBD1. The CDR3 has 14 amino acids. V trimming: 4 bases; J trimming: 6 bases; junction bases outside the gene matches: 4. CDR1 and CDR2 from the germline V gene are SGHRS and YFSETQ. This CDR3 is CASSHRGLDEKLFF. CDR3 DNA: TGCGCCAGCAGCCACAGGGGGCTGGATGAAAAACTGTTTTTT. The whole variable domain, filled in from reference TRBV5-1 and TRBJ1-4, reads KAGVTQTPRYLIKTRGQQVTLSCSPISGHRSVSWYQQTPGQGLQFLFEYFSETQRNKGNFPGRFSGRQFSNSRSEMNVSTLELGDSALYLCASSHRGLDEKLFFGSGTQLSVL.

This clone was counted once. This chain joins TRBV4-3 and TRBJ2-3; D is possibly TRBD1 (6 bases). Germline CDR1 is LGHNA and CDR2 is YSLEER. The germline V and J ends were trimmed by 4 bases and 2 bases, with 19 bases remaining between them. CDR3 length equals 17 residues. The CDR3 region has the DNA TGCGCCAGCAGCCCCGGTGGCCCAGGGGTAAACACAGATACGCAGTATTTT. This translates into CASSPGGPGVNTDTQYF.

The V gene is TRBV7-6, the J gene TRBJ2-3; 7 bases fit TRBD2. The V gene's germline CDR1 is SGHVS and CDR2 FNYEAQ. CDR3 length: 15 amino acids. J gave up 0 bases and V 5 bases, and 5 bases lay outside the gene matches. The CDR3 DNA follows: TGTGCCAGCAGCCAGGGACTACTGAGCACAGATACGCAGTATTTT. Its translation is CASSQGLLSTDTQYF. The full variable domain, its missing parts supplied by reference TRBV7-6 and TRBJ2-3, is GAGVSQSPRYKVTKRGQDVALRCDPISGHVSLYWYRQALGQGPEFLTYFNYEAQQDKSGLPNDRFSAERPEGSISTLTIQRTEQRDSAMYRCASSQGLLSTDTQYFGPGTRLTVL.

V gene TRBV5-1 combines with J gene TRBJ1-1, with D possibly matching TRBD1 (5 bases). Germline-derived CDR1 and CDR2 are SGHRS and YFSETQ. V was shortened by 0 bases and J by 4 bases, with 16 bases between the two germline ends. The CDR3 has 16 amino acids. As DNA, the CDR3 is TGCGCCAGCAGCTTGGGAGGGGCAGGCGTAATCACTGAAGCTTTCTTT. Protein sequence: CASSLGGAGVITEAFF.

The CDR3 sequence is CASSLARANYGYTF. Written as DNA, the CDR3 is TGTGCCAGCAGCTTAGCGCGGGCTAACTATGGCTACACCTTC. The chain couples TRBV7-9 to TRBJ1-2; no firm D call. Trimming removed 0 bases at V and 0 bases at J, with 5 bases between. The CDR3 spans 14 residues. CDR1 is SEHNR, CDR2 FQNEAQ, per germline (reference sequence).

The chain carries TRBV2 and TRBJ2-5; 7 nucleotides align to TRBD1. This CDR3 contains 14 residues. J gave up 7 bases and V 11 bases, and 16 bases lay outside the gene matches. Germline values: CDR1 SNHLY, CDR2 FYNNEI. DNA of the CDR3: TGTGCCGGTGGGTTAACAGGGGTCGGCGGGACCCAGTACTTC. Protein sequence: CAGGLTGVGGTQYF.

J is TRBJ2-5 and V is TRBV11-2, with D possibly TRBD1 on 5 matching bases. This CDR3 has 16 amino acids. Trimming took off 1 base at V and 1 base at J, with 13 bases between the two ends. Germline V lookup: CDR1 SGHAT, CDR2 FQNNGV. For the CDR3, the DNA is TGTGCCAGCAGCTTAGGTACAGGTGTAAGCCAAGAGACCCAGTACTTC. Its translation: CASSLGTGVSQETQYF.

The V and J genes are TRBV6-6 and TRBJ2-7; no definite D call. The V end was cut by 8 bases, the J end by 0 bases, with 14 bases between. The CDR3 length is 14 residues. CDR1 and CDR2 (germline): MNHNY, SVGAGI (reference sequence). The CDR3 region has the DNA TGTGCCAGCCGCATTGATCACCGCTCCTACGAGCAGTACTTC. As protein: CASRIDHRSYEQYF.

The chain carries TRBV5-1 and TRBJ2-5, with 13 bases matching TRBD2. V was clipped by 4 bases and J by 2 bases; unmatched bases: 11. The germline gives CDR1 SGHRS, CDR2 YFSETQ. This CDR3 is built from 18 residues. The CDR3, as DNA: TGCGCCAGCAGCAAACCGGGACTAGCGGGGCGTGGGCAAGAGACCCAGTACTTC. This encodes CASSKPGLAGRGQETQYF.

CDR3 nucleotides: TGTGCCAGCAGCTTATTCCGGGAGTACGAGCAGTACTTC. This codes for CASSLFREYEQYF. The J gene is TRBJ2-7, the V gene TRBV11-1; tentative D call: TRBD2 (6 bases). The ends were cut back, 2 bases at V and 4 bases at J, with 9 bases in the middle. From germline, CDR1 is SGHAT and CDR2 FQDESV (reference sequence). This CDR3 region has 13 residues.

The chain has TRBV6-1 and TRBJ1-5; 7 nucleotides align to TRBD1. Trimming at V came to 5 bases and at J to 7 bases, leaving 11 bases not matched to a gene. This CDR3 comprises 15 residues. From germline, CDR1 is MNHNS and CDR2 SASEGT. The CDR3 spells CASSSLDRVGQPQHF. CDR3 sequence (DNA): TGTGCCAGCAGTTCCCTAGACAGGGTGGGGCAGCCCCAGCATTTT.

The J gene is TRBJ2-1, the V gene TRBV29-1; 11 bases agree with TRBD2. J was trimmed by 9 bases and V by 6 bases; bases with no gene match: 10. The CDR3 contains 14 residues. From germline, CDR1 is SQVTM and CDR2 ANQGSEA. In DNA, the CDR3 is TGCAGCGTGGACCTTAGCGGGGGGGCCGGTGAGCAGTTCTTC. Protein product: CSVDLSGGAGEQFF.

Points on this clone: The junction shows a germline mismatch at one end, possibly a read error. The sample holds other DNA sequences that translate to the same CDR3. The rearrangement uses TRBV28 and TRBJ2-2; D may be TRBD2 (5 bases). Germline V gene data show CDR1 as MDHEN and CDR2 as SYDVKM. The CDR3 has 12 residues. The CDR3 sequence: CASRSRAGELFF. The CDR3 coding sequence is TGTGCCAGCAGATCACGGGCCGGGGAGCTATTTTTT.

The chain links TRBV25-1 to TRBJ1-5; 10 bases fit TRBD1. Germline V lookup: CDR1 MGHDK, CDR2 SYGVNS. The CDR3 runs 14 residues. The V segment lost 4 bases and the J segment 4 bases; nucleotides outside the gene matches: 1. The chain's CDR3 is CASSGTGGNQPQHF. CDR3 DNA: TGTGCCAGCAGTGGGACAGGGGGAAATCAGCCCCAGCATTTT.

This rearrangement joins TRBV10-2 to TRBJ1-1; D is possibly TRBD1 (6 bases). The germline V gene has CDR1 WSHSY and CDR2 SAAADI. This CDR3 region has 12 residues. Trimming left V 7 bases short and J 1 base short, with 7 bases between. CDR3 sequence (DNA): TGCGCCAGCAAACAGGGGAACACTGAAGCTTTCTTT. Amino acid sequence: CASKQGNTEAFF.

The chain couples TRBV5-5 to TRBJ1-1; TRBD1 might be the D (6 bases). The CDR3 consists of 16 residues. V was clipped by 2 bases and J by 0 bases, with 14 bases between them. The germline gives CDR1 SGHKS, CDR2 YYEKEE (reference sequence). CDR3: CASSLQGERMNTEAFF. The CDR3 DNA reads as TGTGCCAGCAGCTTACAGGGAGAGAGGATGAACACTGAAGCTTTCTTT.

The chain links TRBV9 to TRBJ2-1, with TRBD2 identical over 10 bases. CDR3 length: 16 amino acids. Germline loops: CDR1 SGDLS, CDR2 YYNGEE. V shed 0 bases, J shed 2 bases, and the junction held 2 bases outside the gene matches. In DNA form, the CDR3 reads TGTGCCAGCAGCGTAGTTCTAGCGGGGGCCTACAATGAGCAGTTCTTC. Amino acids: CASSVVLAGAYNEQFF.

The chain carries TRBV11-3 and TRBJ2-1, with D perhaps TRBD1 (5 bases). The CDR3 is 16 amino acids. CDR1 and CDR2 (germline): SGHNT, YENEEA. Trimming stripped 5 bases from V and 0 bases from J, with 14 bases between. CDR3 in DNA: TGTGCCAGCAGCCGAGACAGATTAAGCTCCTACAATGAGCAGTTCTTC. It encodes CASSRDRLSSYNEQFF.

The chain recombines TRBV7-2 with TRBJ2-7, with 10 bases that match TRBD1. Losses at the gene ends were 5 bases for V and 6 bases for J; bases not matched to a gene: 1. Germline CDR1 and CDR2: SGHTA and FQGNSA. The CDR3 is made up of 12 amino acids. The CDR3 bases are TGTGCCAGCAGCCGGACAGGGGGCGAGCAGTACTTC. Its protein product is CASSRTGGEQYF.

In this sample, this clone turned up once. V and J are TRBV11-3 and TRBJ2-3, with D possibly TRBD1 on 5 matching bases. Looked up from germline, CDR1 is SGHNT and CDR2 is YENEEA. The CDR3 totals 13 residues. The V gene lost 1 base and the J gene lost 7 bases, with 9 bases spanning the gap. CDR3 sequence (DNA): TGTGCCAGCAGCTTAGGCCGGACACATACGCAGTATTTT. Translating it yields CASSLGRTHTQYF.

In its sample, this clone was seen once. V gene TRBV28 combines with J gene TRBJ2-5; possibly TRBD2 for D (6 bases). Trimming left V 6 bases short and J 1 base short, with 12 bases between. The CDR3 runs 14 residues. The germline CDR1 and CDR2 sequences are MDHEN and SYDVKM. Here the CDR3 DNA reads TGTGCCAGCAGGGGCGGGACTGCCCAAGAGACCCAGTACTTC. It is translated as CASRGGTAQETQYF.

The CDR3 DNA sequence: TGTGCCAGCAGCCAACCTAACACTCAAGAGCAGTACTTC. Translation: CASSQPNTQEQYF. The chain combines TRBV4-2 with TRBJ2-7; the D is unclear. The V and J ends lost 2 bases and 7 bases respectively, with 12 bases between them. The CDR3 is made up of 13 amino acids. Per the germline V gene, CDR1 is LGHNA and CDR2 is YNFKEQ.

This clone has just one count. The CDR3 coding sequence is TGTGCCAGCAGTCCATTCTACCGAGGGGCCAAAAACATTCAGTACTTC. Translating it yields CASSPFYRGAKNIQYF. The J gene is TRBJ2-4, the V gene TRBV28, with D perhaps TRBD2 (5 bases). CDR3 length: 16 residues. Per the germline V gene, CDR1 is MDHEN and CDR2 is SYDVKM. Trimming took 5 bases from V and 1 from J, leaving 15 bases between them.

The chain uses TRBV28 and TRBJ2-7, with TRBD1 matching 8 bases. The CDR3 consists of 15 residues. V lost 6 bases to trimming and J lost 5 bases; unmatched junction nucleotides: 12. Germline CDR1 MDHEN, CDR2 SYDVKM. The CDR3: CASSPLGQAVHEQYF. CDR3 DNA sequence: TGTGCCAGCAGCCCGCTGGGACAGGCTGTACACGAGCAGTACTTC.

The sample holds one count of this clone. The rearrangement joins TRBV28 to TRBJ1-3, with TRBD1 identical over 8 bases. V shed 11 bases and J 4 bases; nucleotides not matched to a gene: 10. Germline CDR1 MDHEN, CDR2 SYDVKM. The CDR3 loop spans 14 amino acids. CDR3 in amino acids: CAAMAGGYGNTIYF. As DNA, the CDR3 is TGTGCCGCAATGGCAGGGGGCTACGGAAACACCATATATTTT.